This TCR beta chain was documented in a study of shared clonotypes between healthy human individuals. In replicate PCRs of sorted subsets, about 220 ng DNA, about 29,000 T cell genomes, was used. Sequencing was performed with immunoSEQ multiplex PCR; in TCRdb, only in-frame clones are kept and a portion is missing. Here the sample spans 2 million to 2.5 million clones, just under 95% being singletons. V dropped 3 bases and J dropped 3; count of bases not matched to a gene: 5. Germline V gives CDR1 SGHTA, CDR2 FQGNSA. The length of the CDR3 is 14 residues. Nashville, Tennessee was home to all donors, each a Caucasian adult.

The J gene is TRBJ2-7, the V gene TRBV7-2; 7 positions match TRBD1. This sequence originates from a man between 18 and 29 years old in good health. Some clones in this sample may be carry-over from other donors' samples. Sample: naive CD4+ T cells from PBMCs. Subset indicated: CD45RA+ positively selected. CDR3 amino acids: CASSFTRTGYEQYF. The CDR3 nucleotides are TGTGCCAGCAGCTTTACCCGGACAGGCTACGAGCAGTACTTC.